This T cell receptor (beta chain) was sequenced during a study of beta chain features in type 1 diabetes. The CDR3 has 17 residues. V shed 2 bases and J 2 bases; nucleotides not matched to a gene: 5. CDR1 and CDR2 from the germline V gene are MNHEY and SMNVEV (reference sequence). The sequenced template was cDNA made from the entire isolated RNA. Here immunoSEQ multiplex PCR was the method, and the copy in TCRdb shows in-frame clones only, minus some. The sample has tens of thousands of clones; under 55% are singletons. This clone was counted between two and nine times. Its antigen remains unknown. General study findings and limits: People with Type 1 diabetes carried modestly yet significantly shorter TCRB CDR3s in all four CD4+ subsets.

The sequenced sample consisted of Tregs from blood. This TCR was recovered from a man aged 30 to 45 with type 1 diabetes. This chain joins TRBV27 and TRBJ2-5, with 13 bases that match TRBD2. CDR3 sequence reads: CASSLRGTSGIQETQYF. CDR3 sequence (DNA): TGTGCCAGCAGTTTAAGGGGGACTAGCGGGATACAAGAGACCCAGTACTTC.